The clone carrying this T cell receptor (beta chain) appeared once. The antigen remains undetermined. This record comes from a study of shared clonotypes between healthy human individuals. Findings and limits, study-wide: A handful of donors held about 5% of naive CD4 clonotypes in common.

The V and J ends lost 1 base and 3 bases, in that order; junction bases with no gene match: 5. Germline CDR1 reads MNHNS; CDR2 reads SASEGT. The CDR3 extends over 16 amino acids. Genomic DNA of each subset was evenly split across several immunoSEQ plates. Generated by immunoSEQ multiplex PCR, the TCRdb table keeps only in-frame clones and is missing some. The data show around 79,000 clones, about 61% seen once. CD8 memory was a combination of CD45RO+ cells and CCR7-negative CD45RA+ TemRA cells. This receptor was identified in a young man in good health. Input material: memory CD8+ T cells sorted from blood. The subset here: CD45RO+ cells pooled with CCR7-negative TemRA cells. This chain joins TRBV6-1 and TRBJ2-3; 9 positions agree with TRBD2. The CDR3 spells CASSEVSGSPTDTQYF. CDR3 DNA: TGTGCCAGCAGTGAAGTTAGCGGGAGCCCTACAGATACGCAGTATTTT.